This T cell receptor beta chain was found in a study of T cells in Graves' hyperthyroidism and ophthalmopathy. Not enrolled were patients with uncontrolled infection, other autoimmune disease, pregnancy or lactation. Based on clinical symptoms, serum thyroxine and TRAb, thyroid ultrasound and orbital computed tomography, diagnoses were reached. Template material for amplifying TCR beta CDR3 regions consisted of RNA transcripts. Researchers ran a first-round RT-PCR on the TCR CDR3 using the HTBI primer set. MiXCR was run by TCRdb on the multiplex PCR reads, yielding one entry per CDR3 protein. The sample lists about 520,000 distinct CDR3 sequences, about 24% occurring once. This CDR3 region has 13 residues. Per germline, CDR1 MNHNS and CDR2 SASEGT. The table lists this clonotype with a few counts. Compared with germline, one end of the junction differs, possibly owing to a read error.

This sequence originates from a woman in her thirties with Graves' ophthalmopathy. This chain joins TRBV6-1 and TRBJ2-5; weak D call: TRBD2 (6 bases). The specimen was blood. CDR3 residues: CASRRGIWETQYF. The CDR3 nucleotides read TGCGCCAGCAGACGGGGGATTTGGGAGACCCAGTACTTC.